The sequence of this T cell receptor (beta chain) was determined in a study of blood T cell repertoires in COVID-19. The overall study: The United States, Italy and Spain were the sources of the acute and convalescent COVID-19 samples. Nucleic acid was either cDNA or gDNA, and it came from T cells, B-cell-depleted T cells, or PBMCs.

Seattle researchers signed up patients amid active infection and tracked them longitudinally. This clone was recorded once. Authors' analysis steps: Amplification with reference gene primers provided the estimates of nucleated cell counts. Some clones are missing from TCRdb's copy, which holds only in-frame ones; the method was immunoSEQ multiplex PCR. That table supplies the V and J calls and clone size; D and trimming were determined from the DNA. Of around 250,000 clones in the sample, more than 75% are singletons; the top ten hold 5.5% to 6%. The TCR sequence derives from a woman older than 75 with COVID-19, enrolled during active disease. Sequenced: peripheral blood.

The CDR3 nucleotides are TGTGCCAGCAGCTTAGAGACAGGGGTTCGAACAGATACGCAGTATTTT. Translating it yields CASSLETGVRTDTQYF. This chain uses TRBV5-6 with TRBJ2-3, with 8 bases that match TRBD1. CDR3 length equals 16 residues. The V gene end was trimmed by 2 bases and the J gene end by 3 bases; junction bases not matched to a gene: 8. Germline lookup yields CDR1 SGHDT and CDR2 YYEEEE.